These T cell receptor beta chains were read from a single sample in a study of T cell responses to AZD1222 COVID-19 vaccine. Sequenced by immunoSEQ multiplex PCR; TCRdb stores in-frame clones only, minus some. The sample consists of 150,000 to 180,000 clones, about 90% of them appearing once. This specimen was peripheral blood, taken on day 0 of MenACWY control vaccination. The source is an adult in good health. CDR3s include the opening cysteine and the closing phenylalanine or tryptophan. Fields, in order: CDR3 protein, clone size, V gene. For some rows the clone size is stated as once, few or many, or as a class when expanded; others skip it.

cdr3_aa: CASSSQGARNYGYTF
clone_size: few
v_call: TRBV5-4

cdr3_aa: CASSDSRDTQYF
clone_size: -
v_call: TRBV6-4

cdr3_aa: CASSHPGTSGTYEQYF
clone_size: -
v_call: TRBV19

cdr3_aa: CSVIRETQYF
clone_size: -
v_call: TRBV20-1

cdr3_aa: CASSQDRLRGQFF
clone_size: few
v_call: TRBV4-1

cdr3_aa: CASSIRPGQNTEAFF
clone_size: -
v_call: TRBV5-1

cdr3_aa: CASRENRDLGGYTNEKLFF
clone_size: -
v_call: TRBV28

cdr3_aa: CASSYLYRGLTEAFF
clone_size: -
v_call: TRBV11-2

cdr3_aa: CASSIRKPANTEAFF
clone_size: -
v_call: TRBV19

cdr3_aa: CASSGAPANTEAFF
clone_size: -
v_call: TRBV6-5

cdr3_aa: CASSQAGTGRPGGEKLFF
clone_size: -
v_call: TRBV4-2

cdr3_aa: CASSHPAETGDYNEQFF
clone_size: -
v_call: TRBV6-2/TRBV6-3

cdr3_aa: CASSMWVGGGIQPQHF
clone_size: -
v_call: TRBV6-2/TRBV6-3

cdr3_aa: CASSPTGQWYGYTF
clone_size: -
v_call: TRBV6-5

cdr3_aa: CASSLARDRGRKVGYTF
clone_size: -
v_call: TRBV5-1

cdr3_aa: CASSSWTGGTNSGNTIYF
clone_size: -
v_call: TRBV18

cdr3_aa: CASSPNRVNYGYTF
clone_size: -
v_call: TRBV11-3

cdr3_aa: CASSLSHTGSYEQYF
clone_size: -
v_call: TRBV7-6

cdr3_aa: CASSSGPFYGYTF
clone_size: -
v_call: TRBV19

cdr3_aa: CAIRDGSGGAYGYTF
clone_size: -
v_call: TRBV10-3

cdr3_aa: CASSVTGDIAEAFF
clone_size: -
v_call: TRBV6-4

cdr3_aa: CASRSWGEGQPQHF
clone_size: -
v_call: TRBV19

cdr3_aa: CASSWMGPGGLTDTQYF
clone_size: -
v_call: TRBV13

cdr3_aa: CASSVGTGGTGELFF
clone_size: -
v_call: TRBV9

cdr3_aa: CASSPRDGTFSYNEQFF
clone_size: -
v_call: TRBV18

cdr3_aa: CATSDPTGTAPYEQYF
clone_size: -
v_call: TRBV24-1

cdr3_aa: CASRGLGDQPQHF
clone_size: -
v_call: TRBV28

cdr3_aa: CASSQDGGSGGQQYF
clone_size: -
v_call: TRBV4-2

cdr3_aa: CASGLDQETEAFF
clone_size: -
v_call: TRBV12-5

cdr3_aa: CASSPEGVLGDTIYF
clone_size: -
v_call: TRBV5-1

cdr3_aa: CATSRPGLAGNGETQYF
clone_size: -
v_call: TRBV15

cdr3_aa: CASTRTGYNEQFF
clone_size: -
v_call: TRBV12-3/TRBV12-4

cdr3_aa: CATRGSPEAFF
clone_size: few
v_call: TRBV19

cdr3_aa: CASSLAPEYEQYF
clone_size: few
v_call: TRBV7-2

cdr3_aa: CASSEGVLGNSPLHF
clone_size: -
v_call: TRBV6-1

cdr3_aa: CASRPRSSGANVLTF
clone_size: once
v_call: TRBV27

cdr3_aa: CASSQPNRVAETQYF
clone_size: once
v_call: TRBV3-1/TRBV3-2

cdr3_aa: CASRGDQETQYF
clone_size: -
v_call: TRBV2

cdr3_aa: CASSFVENQPQHF
clone_size: once
v_call: TRBV27

cdr3_aa: CASSLGASSYNEQFF
clone_size: -
v_call: TRBV5-8

cdr3_aa: CASSREGTEAFF
clone_size: -
v_call: TRBV5-1